Below, one TCR beta chain is given with its context. This sample was included in a study of shared clonotypes between healthy human individuals. The germline CDR1 and CDR2 sequences are SQVTM and ANQGSEA. J lost 7 bases, V lost 3 bases, and 3 bases had no gene match. The CDR3 loop spans 13 amino acids. The protocol was immunoSEQ multiplex PCR, while the TCRdb copy is restricted to in-frame clones and leaves out a portion. This sample carries approximately 2,200,000 clones, 85% to 95% of them seen once, and the ten largest clones take around 1.7%. Positively selected for CCR7, the CD45RO-negative cells used as naive CD8 cells excluded terminally differentiated effector memory CD45RA+ cells.

The rearrangement joins TRBV29-1 to TRBJ2-1, with TRBD2 matching 10 bases. The source of this sequence is a man younger than 30 in good health. Some clones in this sample may be carry-over from other donors' samples. The specimen was naive CD8+ T cells from PBMCs. The CDR3 DNA sequence: TGCAGCGTTGAGGGACTAGCGATAAATGAGCAGTTCTTC. It is translated as CSVEGLAINEQFF.